The T cell receptor (beta chain) under discussion was sequenced for a study of blood T cell repertoires in COVID-19. The CDR3 runs 14 residues. V lost 7 bases and J lost 4, with 16 bases in between. Germline V gives CDR1 SNHLY, CDR2 FYNNEI. Original methodology: Amplifying reference gene primers gave estimates of nucleated cell counts. Assay: immunoSEQ multiplex PCR; the TCRdb copy retains only in-frame clones and omits some. V and J calls and clone size follow that table, whereas D and trimming were derived from the DNA. The sample yields roughly 170,000 clones, more than 75% seen once. The V and J genes are TRBV2 and TRBJ1-2; D gene ambiguous. The receptor's source is a woman in her 50s who had recovered from COVID-19. Sequencing input: PBMCs or T cells enriched from blood (not recorded which). In DNA, the CDR3 is TGTGCCAGCACCTATCACCGGGAAGGCTATGGCTACACCTTC. It codes for CASTYHREGYGYTF. The full variable domain, its missing parts supplied by reference TRBV2 and TRBJ1-2, is EPEVTQTPSHQVTQMGQEVILRCVPISNHLYFYWYRQILGQKVEFLVSFYNNEISEKSEIFDDQFSVERPDGSNFTLKIRSTKLEDSAMYFCASTYHREGYGYTFGSGTRLTVV.